Each of the 26 T cell receptor beta chains below was sequenced from the same sample in a study of shared T cell receptors in the human thymus. The method was immunoSEQ multiplex PCR; TCRdb's version includes in-frame clones alone and lacks a portion of them. The sample gives 650,000 to 950,000 clones, over 75% of which show up once; around 0.01% is in the top ten. The sample was also linked to a second study, of human thymus T cells.

The specimen sequenced was thymocytes. The receptors shown here come from a girl under three years old with a congenital heart defect.

This sequence joins TRBV9 and TRBJ2-3; the D is unclear. From germline, CDR1 is SGDLS and CDR2 YYNGEE. The CDR3 is 14 residues long. V was clipped by 6 bases and J by 4 bases, with 15 bases between them. In DNA form, the CDR3 reads TGTGCCAGCATACACTACCCGGTCCCAGATACGCAGTATTTT. Amino acid sequence: CASIHYPVPDTQYF. The complete variable domain, with remaining parts taken from reference TRBV9 and TRBJ2-3, reads DSGVTQTPKHLITATGQRVTLRCSPRSGDLSVYWYQQSLDQGLQFLIQYYNGEERAKGNILERFSAQQFPDLHSELNLSSLELGDSALYFCASIHYPVPDTQYFGPGTRLTVL.

The rearrangement uses TRBV20-1 and TRBJ1-1, with 8 bases lining up with TRBD1. The CDR3 has 11 residues. The V gene's germline CDR1 is DFQATT and CDR2 SNEGSKA (reference sequence). V shed 3 bases, J shed 11 bases, and the junction held 5 bases outside the gene matches. This CDR3 is CSASTGQAAFF. Here the CDR3 DNA reads TGCAGTGCTAGCACGGGACAGGCGGCTTTCTTT.

The sample holds one count of this clone. The chain combines TRBV7-6 with TRBJ2-1, with D perhaps matching TRBD1 (6 bases). There are 18 residues in the CDR3. The V gene's germline CDR1 is SGHVS and CDR2 FNYEAQ. Trimming took 2 bases from V and 7 from J, leaving 24 bases between them. CDR3 residues: CASSLLIGPQGSENEQFF. The CDR3 region has the DNA TGTGCCAGCAGCTTATTAATAGGGCCCCAGGGGTCGGAAAATGAGCAGTTCTTC.

This chain links TRBV19 with TRBJ1-1, with D tentatively TRBD1 (5 bases). Deletions cut 6 bases from V and 8 bases from J, with 22 bases between. CDR3 size: 15 residues. Germline CDR1 LNHDA, CDR2 SQIVND (reference sequence). CDR3 sequence: CASSNPPGMHQEAFF. In DNA, the CDR3 is TGTGCCAGTAGCAACCCTCCAGGGATGCACCAAGAAGCTTTCTTT.

The rearrangement links TRBV4-1 to TRBJ1-2; 7 bases align to TRBD1. Losses at the gene ends were 4 bases for V and 5 bases for J; bases not matched to a gene: 13. CDR3 length equals 16 residues. Looked up from germline, CDR1 is MGHRA and CDR2 is YSYEKL. The CDR3 spells CASSRSFPRGVYGYTF. DNA for the CDR3: TGCGCCAGCAGCCGATCCTTCCCCAGGGGGGTGTATGGCTACACCTTC.

This sequence joins TRBV5-4 and TRBJ2-1, with TRBD1 matching 9 bases. CDR3 length equals 17 residues. CDR1 is SGHNT and CDR2 is YYREEE in the germline V gene (reference sequence). V lost 0 bases to trimming and J lost 7 bases; unmatched junction nucleotides: 11. CDR3 residues: CASSLAPDRDRVNEQFF. The CDR3, as DNA: TGTGCCAGCAGCTTGGCACCTGACCGGGACAGGGTAAATGAGCAGTTCTTC.

V is TRBV7-9 and J is TRBJ1-3; 11 bases match TRBD1. V trimming: 5 bases; J trimming: 5 bases; junction bases outside the gene matches: 17. CDR1 and CDR2 (germline): SEHNR, FQNEAQ (reference sequence). There are 19 residues in the CDR3. This CDR3 reads CASSPPDRGREGRRNTIYF. CDR3 nucleotide sequence: TGTGCCAGCAGCCCCCCGGACAGGGGGCGAGAAGGGCGCCGAAACACCATATATTTT.

The chain recombines TRBV28 with TRBJ2-3; TRBD1 aligns across 8 bases. J lost 1 base, V lost 6 bases, and 18 bases had no gene match. The length of the CDR3 is 19 residues. Germline CDR1 reads MDHEN; CDR2 reads SYDVKM. The CDR3 loop reads CASRAPHLQGGEGTDTQYF. In DNA form, the CDR3 reads TGTGCCAGCAGGGCCCCTCATCTACAGGGGGGTGAGGGCACAGATACGCAGTATTTT.

The CDR3 spells CATSRAGGPYEQYF. CDR3 DNA: TGTGCCACCAGCAGGGCAGGGGGGCCCTACGAGCAGTACTTC. The J gene is TRBJ2-7, the V gene TRBV15; D might be TRBD1 (7 bases). The CDR3 runs 14 residues. Per the germline V gene, CDR1 is LNHNV and CDR2 is YYDKDF (reference sequence). V shed 3 bases and J shed 2 bases, with 11 bases lying between them. Looking up the rest from reference TRBV15 and TRBJ2-7 gives the full variable domain: DAMVIQNPRYQVTQFGKPVTLSCSQTLNHNVMYWYQQKSSQAPKLLFHYYDKDFNNEADTPDNFQSRRPNTSFCFLDIRSPGLGDTAMYLCATSRAGGPYEQYFGPGTRLTVT.

This clone was counted once. The chain couples TRBV6-4 to TRBJ2-1, with a possible D match to TRBD1 (6 bases). The V gene's germline CDR1 is MRHNA and CDR2 SNTAGT. The CDR3 extends over 16 amino acids. V was clipped by 3 bases and J by 0 bases, with 12 bases between them. CDR3 sequence (DNA): TGTGCCAGCAGTGAACTCACAGGGAGCTCCTACAATGAGCAGTTCTTC. It encodes CASSELTGSSYNEQFF.

J is TRBJ1-1 and V is TRBV6-5; 8 bases fit TRBD1. J was trimmed by 4 bases and V by 6 bases; bases with no gene match: 10. The V gene's germline CDR1 is MNHEY and CDR2 SVGAGI. The CDR3 is made up of 15 amino acids. The CDR3 nucleotides are TGTGCCAGCAGGGAACAGGGGGAGGATGGCACTGAAGCTTTCTTT. Protein sequence: CASREQGEDGTEAFF.

This rearrangement joins TRBV19 to TRBJ2-7; 9 bases agree with TRBD1. The ends lost 9 bases at V and 7 bases at J; junction bases unmatched: 13. The germline V gene has CDR1 LNHDA and CDR2 SQIVND (reference sequence). The CDR3 covers 14 residues. This CDR3 is CASRRGQGPEEQYF. In DNA form, the CDR3 reads TGTGCCAGCCGCCGGGGACAGGGACCGGAGGAGCAGTACTTC.

The CDR3 loop is CASSLDRAHQPQHF. In DNA, the CDR3 is TGTGCCAGCAGCTTAGACAGGGCCCATCAGCCCCAGCATTTT. V gene TRBV7-2 combines with J gene TRBJ1-5, with D possibly matching TRBD1 (6 bases). There are 14 residues in the CDR3. The V end lost 1 base, the J end lost 5 bases, and 9 bases lay between the germline ends. CDR1 is SGHTA and CDR2 is FQGNSA in the germline V gene.

The chain links TRBV7-8 to TRBJ1-4; D remains ambiguous. Trimming took off 0 bases at V and 7 bases at J, with 12 bases between the two ends. This CDR3 comprises 15 residues. In germline, CDR1 is SGHVS, CDR2 FQNEAQ. The CDR3 region is CASSLAASRSEKLFF. CDR3 nucleotide sequence: TGTGCCAGCAGCTTAGCGGCCAGTCGGAGTGAAAAACTGTTTTTT.

This sequence joins TRBV6-1 and TRBJ1-1; 8 nucleotides align to TRBD1. The CDR3 spans 13 residues. Germline V gene data show CDR1 as MNHNS and CDR2 as SASEGT. V was pared by 7 bases and J by 6 bases, with 7 bases of the junction left unmatched. CDR3 DNA sequence: TGTGCCAGCACCACGGGACAGGTGGCTGAAGCTTTCTTT. Amino acid sequence: CASTTGQVAEAFF.

The J gene is TRBJ1-1, the V gene TRBV7-8; TRBD1 matches 7 bases. CDR1 and CDR2 from the germline V gene are SGHVS and FQNEAQ. This CDR3 comprises 14 residues. Unmatched junction bases numbered 4, after V lost 5 bases and J lost 1 base. DNA of the CDR3: TGTGCCAGCAGCCATAACAGGGGGAACACTGAAGCTTTCTTT. Translation: CASSHNRGNTEAFF.

Written as DNA, the CDR3 is TGTGCCAGCAGAAGCTCCAATGGACTAGCGGGGGGGGTCGGGGAGCTGTTTTTT. This encodes CASRSSNGLAGGVGELFF. The chain carries TRBV28 and TRBJ2-2; 15 positions match TRBD2. The CDR3 covers 18 residues. The V and J ends lost 6 bases and 7 bases, in that order; junction bases with no gene match: 12. Germline V gives CDR1 MDHEN, CDR2 SYDVKM.

The chain joins TRBV9 to TRBJ1-1, with 8 bases lining up with TRBD1. Trimming took 3 bases from V and 1 from J; bases not matched to a gene: 11. Per the germline V gene, CDR1 is SGDLS and CDR2 is YYNGEE. The CDR3 is 17 amino acids. The CDR3 bases are TGTGCCAGCAGCGGCCGACAGGGGCCTGTCCCGAACACTGAAGCTTTCTTT. Translating it yields CASSGRQGPVPNTEAFF. Variable domain in full (rest from reference TRBV9 and TRBJ1-1): DSGVTQTPKHLITATGQRVTLRCSPRSGDLSVYWYQQSLDQGLQFLIQYYNGEERAKGNILERFSAQQFPDLHSELNLSSLELGDSALYFCASSGRQGPVPNTEAFFGQGTRLTVV.

This chain uses TRBV15 with TRBJ1-3; D perhaps matches TRBD1 (6 bases). CDR1 LNHNV and CDR2 YYDKDF come from the germline V gene (reference sequence). V was trimmed by 5 bases and J by 0 bases, leaving 11 bases between them. The CDR3 contains 15 residues. The chain's CDR3 is CATSPRGLSGNTIYF. The CDR3 nucleotides are TGTGCCACCAGCCCCAGGGGCCTCTCTGGAAACACCATATATTTT.

This sequence joins TRBV4-3 and TRBJ1-2; possibly TRBD1 for D (5 bases). Deletions cut 3 bases from V and 6 bases from J, with 8 bases between. CDR1 and CDR2 (germline): LGHNA, YSLEER. This CDR3 spans 12 amino acids. The CDR3 spells CASSHPGNGYTF. As DNA, the CDR3 is TGCGCCAGCAGCCATCCAGGGAATGGCTACACCTTC.

The chain joins TRBV23-1 to TRBJ2-7; 8 nucleotides match TRBD1. Being an ORF, TRBV23-1 has a function that is uncertain. The CDR3 extends over 15 amino acids. Unmatched junction bases numbered 7, after V lost 0 bases and J lost 6 bases. DNA of the CDR3: TGCGCCAGCAGTCAATCTTGGACAGGGAAAAGCGAGCAGTACTTC. Translation gives CASSQSWTGKSEQYF.

The genes are TRBV19 and TRBJ1-2; 8 bases are shared with TRBD1. V gave up 6 bases and J gave up 4 bases; unmatched junction bases: 13. Germline V gene lookup returns CDR1 LNHDA and CDR2 SQIVND (reference sequence). This CDR3 spans 16 amino acids. CDR3 DNA sequence: TGTGCCAGTAGACCCTCCCGGGACAGGAAGCCCTATGGCTACACCTTC. Translation gives CASRPSRDRKPYGYTF.

CDR3 amino acids: CASSLDRTGYNEQFF. The CDR3 coding sequence is TGTGCCAGCAGCTTAGATAGGACAGGCTACAATGAGCAGTTCTTC. This chain links TRBV7-2 with TRBJ2-1, with 7 bases fitting TRBD1. This CDR3 spans 15 amino acids. V lost 1 base, J lost 3 bases, and 3 bases stayed unmatched. From germline, CDR1 is SGHTA and CDR2 FQGNSA.

The chain is built from TRBV6-4 and TRBJ1-1; 7 bases align to TRBD1. V was pared by 3 bases and J by 5 bases, with 6 bases of the junction left unmatched. The CDR3 contains 14 residues. The germline CDR1 and CDR2 sequences are MRHNA and SNTAGT. The CDR3 DNA is TGTGCCAGCAGTGATGACAGGGCGTGGACTGAAGCTTTCTTT. The encoded protein is CASSDDRAWTEAFF.

The chain couples TRBV2 to TRBJ2-1; D perhaps matches TRBD2 (6 bases). Germline V gene lookup returns CDR1 SNHLY and CDR2 FYNNEI. This CDR3 contains 17 residues. V was cut by 2 bases and J by 4 bases, with 18 bases left in between. The CDR3 nucleotides are TGTGCCAGCAGTGAAAGGGTAGCGGCTGTTCCTTACAATGAGCAGTTCTTC. Amino acids: CASSERVAAVPYNEQFF.

The J gene is TRBJ2-7, the V gene TRBV6-5, with 9 bases identical to TRBD1. In germline, CDR1 is MNHEY, CDR2 SVGAGI. The V and J ends lost 5 bases and 2 bases, in that order; junction bases with no gene match: 7. CDR3 length equals 15 residues. The CDR3 here is CASSRAGTGPYEQYF. DNA for the CDR3: TGTGCCAGCAGTCGCGCCGGGACAGGGCCCTACGAGCAGTACTTC.